A selection of T cell receptor beta chains follows, all from one sample in a study of regulatory T cells in long-lasting Graves disease. Using its own MiXCR run on the multiplex PCR reads, TCRdb lists one record per CDR3 protein. The data hold approximately 350,000 distinct CDR3 sequences, with roughly 25% observed a single time. The source was peripheral blood mononuclear cells (PBMCs), collected when the disease was refractory, from a patient treated with antithyroid drugs. The receptors stem from a woman aged 40 to 50 with Graves disease. CDR3s include the opening cysteine and the closing phenylalanine or tryptophan. The D gene is left open where the match is weak. Clone size, where shown, is once, few, many, or a class for clones that have expanded.

V gene	clone size	D gene	J gene	CDR3 protein	CDR3 DNA
TRBV5-1	many	TRBD1	TRBJ1-1	CASSLSNRGNPFF	TGCGCCAGCAGCTTATCCAACAGGGGCAATCCTTTCTTT
TRBV20-1	.	.	TRBJ2-7	CSARDSSSPYEQYF	TGCAGTGCTAGAGACAGTTCTTCACCCTACGAGCAGTACTTC
TRBV5-1	many	.	TRBJ2-5	CASSWSGAQETQYF	TGCGCCAGCAGCTGGTCCGGCGCCCAAGAGACCCAGTACTTC
TRBV2	.	TRBD1	TRBJ1-1	CASRGTGGALMNTEAFF	TGTGCCAGCAGGGGTACAGGGGGCGCCCTTATGAACACTGAAGCTTTCTTT
TRBV4-1	.	TRBD1	TRBJ1-1	CASRPDRVGNTEAFF	TGCGCCAGCAGACCCGACAGGGTAGGGAACACTGAAGCTTTCTTT
TRBV28	many	TRBD1	TRBJ1-1	CASSLWDRGPNTEAFF	TGTGCCAGCAGTTTATGGGACAGGGGCCCGAACACTGAAGCTTTCTTT
TRBV28	many	.	TRBJ2-7	CASRGTGFAYEQYF	TGTGCCAGCAGAGGGACCGGGTTCGCCTACGAGCAGTACTTC
TRBV6-2/TRBV6-3	few	.	TRBJ2-3	CASSYNRGQDTQYF	TGTGCCAGCAGTTACAACCGGGGGCAAGATACGCAGTATTTT
TRBV9	few	.	TRBJ2-5	CASSVGGNLQETQYF	TGTGCCAGCAGCGTAGGTGGGAACCTCCAAGAGACCCAGTACTTC
TRBV11-2	many	.	TRBJ2-4	CASSLVRAGGAKNIQYF	TGTGCCAGCAGCTTAGTTAGGGCTGGCGGAGCCAAAAACATTCAGTACTTC
TRBV2	many	.	TRBJ2-7	CASSEQGKTTYEQYF	TGTGCCAGCAGTGAACAGGGAAAGACAACCTACGAGCAGTACTTC
TRBV19	.	TRBD2	TRBJ2-2	CASRTGAGGANTGELFF	TGTGCCAGTAGGACGGGAGCGGGAGGGGCGAACACCGGGGAGCTGTTTTTT
TRBV24-1	many	.	TRBJ2-2	CATSEAGELFF	TGTGCCACCAGTGAGGCCGGGGAGCTGTTTTTT
TRBV7-2	many	TRBD1	TRBJ2-6	CASSLRGTGGSGANVLTF	TGTGCCAGCAGCTTACGAGGGACAGGCGGCTCTGGGGCCAACGTCCTGACTTTC
TRBV6-1	few	.	TRBJ1-3	CASKGEVSSGNTIYF	TGTGCCAGCAAAGGAGAGGTCAGCTCTGGAAACACCATATATTTT
TRBV28	many	TRBD1	TRBJ2-2	CASMWQGASGELFF	TGTGCCAGCATGTGGCAGGGGGCTTCCGGGGAGCTGTTTTTT
TRBV11-2	many	.	TRBJ2-7	CASSRGLQGEQYF	TGTGCCAGCAGCCGGGGTCTCCAGGGCGAGCAGTACTTC
TRBV6-9	.	.	TRBJ1-4	CASSFRGVGEKLFF	TGTGCCAGCAGTTTTAGGGGGGTTGGGGAAAAACTGTTTTTT
TRBV20-1	many	TRBD2	TRBJ2-7	CSANREGSSYEQYF	TGCAGTGCTAACCGGGAGGGCAGCTCCTACGAGCAGTACTTC
TRBV7-2	few	TRBD2	TRBJ2-3	CASSLRTSGQSTDTQYF	TGTGCCAGCAGCCTAAGGACTAGCGGCCAGAGCACAGATACGCAGTATTTT
TRBV20-1	.	.	TRBJ2-5	CSAAGGSVREAQYF	TGCAGTGCGGCGGGCGGGTCGGTCCGAGAGGCCCAGTACTTC
TRBV11-2	many	.	TRBJ2-7	CASSRARGEQYF	TGTGCCAGCAGCCGAGCGAGAGGGGAGCAGTACTTC
TRBV20-1	few	.	TRBJ2-1	CSARFMTSYNEQFF	TGCAGTGCTAGATTTATGACTAGCTACAATGAGCAGTTCTTC
TRBV6-1	few	.	TRBJ2-7	CASSEAWGQGYEQYF	TGTGCCAGCAGTGAAGCGTGGGGGCAGGGCTACGAGCAGTACTTC
TRBV28	many	.	TRBJ1-5	CASRIRQSFNQPQHF	TGTGCCAGCAGAATTAGACAGTCCTTCAATCAGCCCCAGCATTTT
TRBV11-2	many	TRBD2	TRBJ2-2	CASSLGIRGSNTGELFF	TGTGCCAGCAGCTTAGGGATACGCGGGAGTAACACCGGGGAGCTGTTTTTT
TRBV10-3	many	.	TRBJ1-4	CAISSREGSGEKLFF	TGTGCCATCAGTTCCAGGGAAGGCAGTGGTGAAAAACTGTTTTTT
TRBV7-9	.	.	TRBJ1-6	CASSLGQPRSSYNSPLHF	TGTGCCAGCAGCTTAGGCCAGCCCCGCAGCTCCTATAATTCACCCCTCCACTTT
TRBV4-1	few	TRBD2	TRBJ2-5	CASSQRSGLGRTQYF	TGCGCCAGCAGCCAACGGTCGGGACTAGGAAGGACCCAGTACTTC
TRBV10-3	few	.	TRBJ2-5	CAIRPGRGVWTQYF	TGTGCCATCAGACCGGGCCGGGGAGTGTGGACCCAGTATTTC
TRBV19	.	.	TRBJ2-5	CASSVVYQETQYF	TGTGCCAGTAGCGTCGTTTACCAAGAGACCCAGTACTTC